The 10 T cell receptor beta chains listed next were all sequenced from one sample in a study of CXCR3-negative and CXCR3-positive naive CD8 T cells. Via 5' RACE with UMI labels, TRB cDNA libraries were prepared. TCRdb reprocessed the 5' RACE reads and reports one entry per CDR3 protein, with no DNA. This sample's clone table lists 60,000 or so distinct CDR3 sequences. The material sequenced was memory CD8+ T cells from blood. The receptor source for this set is a human donor in good health. Some clones in this sample may be carry-over from other donors' samples.

V usage is TRBV7-9 and J usage is TRBJ2-2. The CDR3 is 15 amino acids. Germline loops: CDR1 SEHNR, CDR2 FQNEAQ (reference sequence). The CDR3 here is CASSPRGPDTGELFF. Based on the CDR3 plus reference TRBV7-9 and TRBJ2-2, the full variable domain is DTGVSQNPRHKITKRGQNVTFRCDPISEHNRLYWYRQTLGQGPEFLTYFQNEAQLEKSRLLSDRFSAERPKGSFSTLEIQRTEQGDSAMYLCASSPRGPDTGELFFGEGSRLTVL.

The chain joins TRBV27 to TRBJ2-5; TCRdb returns TRBD1, unconfirmable since there is no DNA. This CDR3 comprises 14 residues. Per the germline V gene, CDR1 is MNHEY and CDR2 is SMNVEV (reference sequence). CDR3 loop: CASRGIGQSETQYF.

The V gene is TRBV7-3, the J gene TRBJ2-3; TCRdb names TRBD2, which stays unverified in the absence of DNA. The V gene's germline CDR1 is SGHTA and CDR2 FQGTGA. CDR3 length: 15 amino acids. This CDR3 is CASSLGLVSTDTQYF.

The CDR3 region is CASSQARYTDTQYF. The rearrangement joins TRBV4-1 to TRBJ2-3; no DNA is available, so the TRBD1 call from TCRdb remains unchecked. CDR1 MGHRA and CDR2 YSYEKL come from the germline V gene. The CDR3 consists of 14 residues.

This chain links TRBV4-3 with TRBJ2-1; TCRdb gives TRBD2 as the D gene, but with no DNA this cannot be confirmed. The CDR3 contains 16 residues. The germline V gene has CDR1 LGHNA and CDR2 YSLEER. The CDR3 loop is CASSPGLAASYNEQFF.

V usage is TRBV11-3 and J usage is TRBJ2-1; the D gene TCRdb calls, TRBD2, cannot be checked with no DNA. Germline values: CDR1 SGHNT, CDR2 YENEEA. The CDR3 contains 18 residues. CDR3 region: CASSSTSPSGSSYNEQFF.

The chain employs TRBV6-5 and TRBJ2-1; the D call from TCRdb, TRBD2, cannot be confirmed without DNA. The CDR3 length is 15 residues. Germline CDR1 MNHEY, CDR2 SVGAGI. This CDR3 is CASSRLAGDFNEQFF.

The chain links TRBV20-1 to TRBJ2-7; the TRBD2 assignment by TCRdb is unverifiable without DNA. The CDR3 length is 14 residues. Looked up from germline, CDR1 is DFQATT and CDR2 is SNEGSKA (reference sequence). CDR3 region: CSASSGTSSYEQYF.

The rearrangement joins TRBV15 to TRBJ2-3; TCRdb selects TRBD1, and the lack of DNA leaves this call unchecked. Germline CDR1 and CDR2: LNHNV and YYDKDF (reference sequence). The CDR3 has 14 amino acids. The CDR3 region is CATRDGGESDTQYF.

The V and J genes are TRBV14 and TRBJ1-1; TCRdb calls TRBD1, which cannot be checked without DNA. The CDR3 contains 15 residues. Per the germline V gene, CDR1 is SGHDN and CDR2 is FVKESK. This CDR3 is CASSQRQGMNTEAFF.